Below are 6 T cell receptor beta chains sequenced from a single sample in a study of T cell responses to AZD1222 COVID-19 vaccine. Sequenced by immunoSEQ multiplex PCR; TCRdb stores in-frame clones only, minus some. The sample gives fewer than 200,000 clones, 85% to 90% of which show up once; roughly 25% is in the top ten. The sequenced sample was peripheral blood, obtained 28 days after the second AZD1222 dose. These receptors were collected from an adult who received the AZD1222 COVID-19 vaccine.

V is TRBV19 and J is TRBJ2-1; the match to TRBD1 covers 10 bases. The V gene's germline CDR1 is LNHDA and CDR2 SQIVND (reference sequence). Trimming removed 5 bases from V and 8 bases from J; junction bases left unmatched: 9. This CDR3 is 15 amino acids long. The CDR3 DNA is TGTGCCAGTAGTCCGGGACAGGGGTTTTTATATGAGCAGTTCTTC. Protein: CASSPGQGFLYEQFF.

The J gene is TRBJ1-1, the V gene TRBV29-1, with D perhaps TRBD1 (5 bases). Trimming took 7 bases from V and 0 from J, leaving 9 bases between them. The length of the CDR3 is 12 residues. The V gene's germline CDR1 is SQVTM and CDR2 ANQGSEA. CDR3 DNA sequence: TGCAGCGGGGGGGAGATGAACACTGAAGCTTTCTTT. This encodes CSGGEMNTEAFF. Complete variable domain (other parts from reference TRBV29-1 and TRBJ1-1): SAVISQKPSRDICQRGTSLTIQCQVDSQVTMMFWYRQQPGQSLTLIATANQGSEATYESGFVIDKFPISRPNLTFSTLTVSNMSPEDSSIYLCSGGEMNTEAFFGQGTRLTVV.

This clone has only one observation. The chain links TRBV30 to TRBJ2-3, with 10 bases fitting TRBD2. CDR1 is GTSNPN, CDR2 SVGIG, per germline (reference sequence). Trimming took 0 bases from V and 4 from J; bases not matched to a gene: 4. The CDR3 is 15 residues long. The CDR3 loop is CAWSVRAGGSDTQYF. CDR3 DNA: TGTGCCTGGAGTGTACGAGCGGGAGGGTCAGATACGCAGTATTTT.

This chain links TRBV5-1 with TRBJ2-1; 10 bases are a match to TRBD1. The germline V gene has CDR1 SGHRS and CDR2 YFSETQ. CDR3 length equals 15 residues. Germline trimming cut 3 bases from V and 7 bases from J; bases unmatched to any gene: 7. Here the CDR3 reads CASSSGTGASNEQFF. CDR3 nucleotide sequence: TGCGCCAGCAGCTCCGGGACAGGGGCATCAAATGAGCAGTTCTTC.

DNA for the CDR3: TGCGCCAGCAGCTTGACCATAGGAAGCACAGATACGCAGTATTTT. Translating gives CASSLTIGSTDTQYF. The J gene is TRBJ2-3, the V gene TRBV5-1; D gene ambiguous. Germline V gene data show CDR1 as SGHRS and CDR2 as YFSETQ. The CDR3 is made up of 15 amino acids. The V and J ends lost 1 base and 0 bases respectively, with 9 bases between them.

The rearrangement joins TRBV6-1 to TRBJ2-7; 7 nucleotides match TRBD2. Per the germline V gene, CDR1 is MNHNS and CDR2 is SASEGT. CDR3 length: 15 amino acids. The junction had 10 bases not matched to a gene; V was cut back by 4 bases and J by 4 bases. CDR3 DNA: TGTGCCAGCAGTGTAGCCGCGGCGGGAGAATACGAGCAGTACTTC. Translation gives CASSVAAAGEYEQYF.